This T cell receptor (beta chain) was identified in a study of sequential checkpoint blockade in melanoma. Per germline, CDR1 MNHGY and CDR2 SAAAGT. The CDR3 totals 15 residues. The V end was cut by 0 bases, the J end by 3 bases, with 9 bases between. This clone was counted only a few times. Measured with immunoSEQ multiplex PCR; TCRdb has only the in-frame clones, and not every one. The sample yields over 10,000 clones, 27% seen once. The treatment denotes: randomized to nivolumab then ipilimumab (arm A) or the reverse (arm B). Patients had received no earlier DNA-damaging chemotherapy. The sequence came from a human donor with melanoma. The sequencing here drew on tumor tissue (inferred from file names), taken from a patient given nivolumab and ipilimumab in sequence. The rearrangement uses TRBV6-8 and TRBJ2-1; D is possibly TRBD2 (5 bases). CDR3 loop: CASSYSTKIYNEQFF. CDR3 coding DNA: TGTGCCAGCAGTTACTCGACTAAGATCTACAATGAGCAGTTCTTC.